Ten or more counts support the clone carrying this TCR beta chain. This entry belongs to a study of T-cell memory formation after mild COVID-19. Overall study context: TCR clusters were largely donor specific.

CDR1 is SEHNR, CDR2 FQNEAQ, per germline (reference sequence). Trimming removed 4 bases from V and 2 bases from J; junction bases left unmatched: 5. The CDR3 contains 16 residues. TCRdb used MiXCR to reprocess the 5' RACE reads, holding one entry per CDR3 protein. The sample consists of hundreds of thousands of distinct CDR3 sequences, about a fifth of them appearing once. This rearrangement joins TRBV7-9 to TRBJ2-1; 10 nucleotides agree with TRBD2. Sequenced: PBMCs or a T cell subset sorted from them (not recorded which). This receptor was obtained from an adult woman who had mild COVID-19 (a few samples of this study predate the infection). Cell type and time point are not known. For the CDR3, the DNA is TGTGCCAGCAGCTCCGAGACTAGCGGGCCCTACAATGAGCAGTTCTTC. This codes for CASSSETSGPYNEQFF. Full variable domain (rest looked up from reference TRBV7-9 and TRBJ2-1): DTGVSQNPRHKITKRGQNVTFRCDPISEHNRLYWYRQTLGQGPEFLTYFQNEAQLEKSRLLSDRFSAERPKGSFSTLEIQRTEQGDSAMYLCASSSETSGPYNEQFFGPGTRLTVL.